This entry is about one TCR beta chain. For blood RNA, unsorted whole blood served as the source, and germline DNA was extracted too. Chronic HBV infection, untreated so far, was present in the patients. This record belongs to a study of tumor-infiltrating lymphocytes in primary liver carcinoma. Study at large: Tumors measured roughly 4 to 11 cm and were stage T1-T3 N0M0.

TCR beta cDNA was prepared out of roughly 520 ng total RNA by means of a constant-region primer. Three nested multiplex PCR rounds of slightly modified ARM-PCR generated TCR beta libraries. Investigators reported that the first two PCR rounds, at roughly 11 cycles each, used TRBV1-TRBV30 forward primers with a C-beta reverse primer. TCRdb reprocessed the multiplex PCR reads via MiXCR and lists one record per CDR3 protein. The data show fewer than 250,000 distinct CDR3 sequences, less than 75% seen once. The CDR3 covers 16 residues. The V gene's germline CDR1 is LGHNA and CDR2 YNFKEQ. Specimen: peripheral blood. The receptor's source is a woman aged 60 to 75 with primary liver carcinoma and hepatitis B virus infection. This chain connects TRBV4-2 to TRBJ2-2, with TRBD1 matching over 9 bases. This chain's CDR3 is CTSSQDTTGGTGELFF. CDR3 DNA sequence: TGTACTAGCAGCCAAGATACGACAGGGGGAACCGGGGAGCTGTTTTTT.